The 2 T cell receptor beta chains listed next were all sequenced from one sample in a study of T cell responses to AZD1222 COVID-19 vaccine. Some clones are missing from TCRdb's copy, which holds only in-frame ones; the method was immunoSEQ multiplex PCR. The sample lists roughly 100,000 clones; 89% were seen once. This specimen was peripheral blood, taken on day 0 of AZD1222 vaccination. All receptors derive from an adult in good health.

This chain connects TRBV2 to TRBJ1-2; 7 bases match TRBD1. The CDR3 consists of 15 residues. CDR1 and CDR2 from the germline V gene are SNHLY and FYNNEI. V lost 6 bases and J lost 0; bases outside the gene matches: 7. CDR3 amino acids: CASREQGGTNYGYTF. In nucleotides, the CDR3 is TGTGCCAGCAGGGAGCAGGGGGGGACTAACTATGGCTACACCTTC.

The chain combines TRBV2 with TRBJ1-5, with 8 nucleotides matching TRBD1. The germline V gene encodes CDR1 SNHLY and CDR2 FYNNEI. The CDR3 has 14 residues. V dropped 4 bases and J dropped 5; count of bases not matched to a gene: 4. The CDR3 reads CASSGQGYDQPQHF. As DNA, the CDR3 is TGTGCCAGCAGTGGACAGGGGTATGATCAGCCCCAGCATTTT. Together with reference TRBV2 and TRBJ1-5, the CDR3 gives the full variable domain: EPEVTQTPSHQVTQMGQEVILRCVPISNHLYFYWYRQILGQKVEFLVSFYNNEISEKSEIFDDQFSVERPDGSNFTLKIRSTKLEDSAMYFCASSGQGYDQPQHFGDGTRLSIL.